This T cell receptor (beta chain) is drawn from a study of shared clonotypes between healthy human individuals. The repertoire was sequenced with immunoSEQ multiplex PCR; TCRdb's copy has only in-frame clones and lacks some. The sample carries 650,000 to 800,000 clones, around 92% recorded once. CD8 cells classed as naive were CD45RO-negative and positively selected for CCR7, excluding terminally differentiated effector memory CD45RA+ cells. This sequence originates from a man aged 25-45 years in good health. Source material: naive CD8+ T cells sorted from blood.

CDR3: CSVGKMNTEAFF. The CDR3 nucleotides are TGCAGCGTTGGGAAGATGAACACTGAAGCTTTCTTT. This sequence joins TRBV29-1 and TRBJ1-1; D unresolved. The length of the CDR3 is 12 residues. Trimming took 4 bases from V and 0 from J, leaving 6 bases between them. Germline V lookup: CDR1 SQVTM, CDR2 ANQGSEA.